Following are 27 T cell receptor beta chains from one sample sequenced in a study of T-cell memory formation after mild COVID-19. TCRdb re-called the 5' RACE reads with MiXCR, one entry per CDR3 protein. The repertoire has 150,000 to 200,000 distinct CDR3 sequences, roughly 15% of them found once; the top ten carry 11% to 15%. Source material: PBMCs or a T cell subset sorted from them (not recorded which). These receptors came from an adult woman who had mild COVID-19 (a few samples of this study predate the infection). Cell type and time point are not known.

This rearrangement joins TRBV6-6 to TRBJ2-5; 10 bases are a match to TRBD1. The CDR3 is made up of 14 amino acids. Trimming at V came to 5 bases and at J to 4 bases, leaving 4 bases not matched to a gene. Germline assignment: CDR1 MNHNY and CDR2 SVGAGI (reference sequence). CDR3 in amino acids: CASSRTGGRETQYF. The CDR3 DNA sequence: TGTGCCAGCAGTCGGACAGGGGGTCGAGAGACCCAGTACTTC.

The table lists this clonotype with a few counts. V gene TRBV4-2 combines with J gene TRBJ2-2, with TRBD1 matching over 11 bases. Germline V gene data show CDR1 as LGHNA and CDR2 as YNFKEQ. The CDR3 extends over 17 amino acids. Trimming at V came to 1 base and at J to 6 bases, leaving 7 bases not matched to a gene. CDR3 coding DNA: TGTGCCAGCAGCCAAGCTCCCTGGGGACAGGGGGCCGGGGAGCTGTTTTTT. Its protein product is CASSQAPWGQGAGELFF.

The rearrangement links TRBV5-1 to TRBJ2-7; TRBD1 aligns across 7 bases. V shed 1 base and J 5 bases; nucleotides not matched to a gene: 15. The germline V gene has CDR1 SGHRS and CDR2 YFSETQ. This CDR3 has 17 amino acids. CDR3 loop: CASSLPEGAVMGNEQYF. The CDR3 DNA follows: TGCGCCAGCAGCTTGCCCGAGGGGGCCGTTATGGGCAACGAGCAGTACTTC.

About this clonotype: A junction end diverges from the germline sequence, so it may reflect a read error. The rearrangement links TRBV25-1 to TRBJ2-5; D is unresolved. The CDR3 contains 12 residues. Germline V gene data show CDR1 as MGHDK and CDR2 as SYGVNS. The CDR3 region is CASSELGETKYF. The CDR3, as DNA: TGTGCCAGCAGTGAATTGGGCGAGACCAAGTACTTC.

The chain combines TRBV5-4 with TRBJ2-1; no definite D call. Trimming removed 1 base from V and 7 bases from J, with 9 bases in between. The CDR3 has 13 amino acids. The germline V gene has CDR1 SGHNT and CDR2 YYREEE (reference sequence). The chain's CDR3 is CASSLIGANEQFF. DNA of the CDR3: TGTGCCAGCAGCTTGATCGGAGCGAATGAGCAGTTCTTC.

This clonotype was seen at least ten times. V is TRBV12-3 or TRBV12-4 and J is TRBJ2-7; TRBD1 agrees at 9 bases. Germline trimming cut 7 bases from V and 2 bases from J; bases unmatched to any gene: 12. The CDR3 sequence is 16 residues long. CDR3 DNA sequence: TGTGCCAGCACCGAGCTACCGGGACAGGGCACCTACGAGCAGTACTTC. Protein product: CASTELPGQGTYEQYF.

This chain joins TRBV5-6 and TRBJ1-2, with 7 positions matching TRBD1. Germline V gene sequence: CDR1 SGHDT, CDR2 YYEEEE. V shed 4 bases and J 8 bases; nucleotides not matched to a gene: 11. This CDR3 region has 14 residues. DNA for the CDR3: TGTGCCAGCAGCAGGACAGGAACCCAGAGGGGCTACACCTTC. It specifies CASSRTGTQRGYTF.

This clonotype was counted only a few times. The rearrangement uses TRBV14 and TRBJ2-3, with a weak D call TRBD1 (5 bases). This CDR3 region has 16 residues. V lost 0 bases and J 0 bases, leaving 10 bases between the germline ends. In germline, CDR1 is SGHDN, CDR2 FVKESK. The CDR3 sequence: CASSQEGAVSTDTQYF. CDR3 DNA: TGTGCCAGCAGCCAAGAAGGGGCGGTTAGCACAGATACGCAGTATTTT.

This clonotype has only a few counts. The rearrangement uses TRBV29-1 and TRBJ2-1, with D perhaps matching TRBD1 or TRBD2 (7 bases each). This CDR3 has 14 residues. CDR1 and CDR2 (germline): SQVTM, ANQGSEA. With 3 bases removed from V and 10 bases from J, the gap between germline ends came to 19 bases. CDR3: CSVERMGGGEEQFF. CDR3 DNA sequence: TGCAGCGTTGAGAGGATGGGAGGGGGCGAAGAGCAGTTCTTC.

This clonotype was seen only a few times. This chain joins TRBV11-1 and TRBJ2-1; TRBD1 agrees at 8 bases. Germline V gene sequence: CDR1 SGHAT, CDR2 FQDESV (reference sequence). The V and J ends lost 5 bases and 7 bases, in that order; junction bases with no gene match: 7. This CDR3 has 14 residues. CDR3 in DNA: TGTGCCAGCAGCCCGCAGGGGGCTATGAATGAGCAGTTCTTC. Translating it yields CASSPQGAMNEQFF.

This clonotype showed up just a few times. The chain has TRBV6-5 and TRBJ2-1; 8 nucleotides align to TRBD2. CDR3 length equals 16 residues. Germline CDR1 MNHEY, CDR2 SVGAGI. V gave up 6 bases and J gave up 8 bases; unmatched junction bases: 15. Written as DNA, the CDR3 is TGTGCCAGCAGCCCCGCAGTAAGCGGGAGTGTGGATGAGCAGTTCTTC. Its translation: CASSPAVSGSVDEQFF.

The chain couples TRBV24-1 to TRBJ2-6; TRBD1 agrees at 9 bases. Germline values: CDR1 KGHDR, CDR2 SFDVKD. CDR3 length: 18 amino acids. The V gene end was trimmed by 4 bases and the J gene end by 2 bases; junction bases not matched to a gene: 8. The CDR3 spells CATSDSGTGKTGANVLTF. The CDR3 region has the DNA TGTGCCACCAGTGACTCCGGGACAGGGAAGACTGGGGCCAACGTCCTGACTTTC.

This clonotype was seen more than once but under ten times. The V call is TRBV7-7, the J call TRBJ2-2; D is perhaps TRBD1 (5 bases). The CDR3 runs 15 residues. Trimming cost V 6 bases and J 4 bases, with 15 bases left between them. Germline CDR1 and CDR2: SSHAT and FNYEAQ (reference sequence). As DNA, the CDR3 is TGTGCCAGCAGTTCCGGGCCAGGGTCCACCGGGGAGCTGTTTTTT. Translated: CASSSGPGSTGELFF.

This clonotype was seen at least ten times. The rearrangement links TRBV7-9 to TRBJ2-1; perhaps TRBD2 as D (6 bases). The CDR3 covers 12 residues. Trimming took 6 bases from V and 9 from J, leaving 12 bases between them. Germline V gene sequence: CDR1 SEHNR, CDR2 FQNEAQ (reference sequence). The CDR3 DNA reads TGTGCCAGCAGAGAGACTAGTGGTGAGCAGTTCTTC. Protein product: CASRETSGEQFF. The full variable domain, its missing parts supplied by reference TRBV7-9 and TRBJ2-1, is DTGVSQNPRHKITKRGQNVTFRCDPISEHNRLYWYRQTLGQGPEFLTYFQNEAQLEKSRLLSDRFSAERPKGSFSTLEIQRTEQGDSAMYLCASRETSGEQFFGPGTRLTVL.

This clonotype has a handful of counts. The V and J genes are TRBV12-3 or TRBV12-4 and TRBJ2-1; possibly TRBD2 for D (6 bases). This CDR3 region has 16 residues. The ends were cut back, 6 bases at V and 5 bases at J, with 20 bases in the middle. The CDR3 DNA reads TGTGCCAGCAGCCCCGAGGATAGCGGAAATAACAATGAGCAGTTCTTC. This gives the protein CASSPEDSGNNNEQFF.

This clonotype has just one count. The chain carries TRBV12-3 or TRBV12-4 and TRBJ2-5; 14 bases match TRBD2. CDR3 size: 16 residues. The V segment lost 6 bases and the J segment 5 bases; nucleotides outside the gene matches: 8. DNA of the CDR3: TGTGCCAGCAGCTCGGGACTAGCGGGGGATGGGGAGACCCAGTACTTC. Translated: CASSSGLAGDGETQYF.

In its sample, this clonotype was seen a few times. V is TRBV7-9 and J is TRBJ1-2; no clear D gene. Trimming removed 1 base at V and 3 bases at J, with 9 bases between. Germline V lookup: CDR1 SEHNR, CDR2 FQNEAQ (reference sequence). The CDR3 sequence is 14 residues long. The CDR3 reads CASSLDGSHYGYTF. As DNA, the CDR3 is TGTGCCAGCAGCTTAGACGGGAGTCACTATGGCTACACCTTC.

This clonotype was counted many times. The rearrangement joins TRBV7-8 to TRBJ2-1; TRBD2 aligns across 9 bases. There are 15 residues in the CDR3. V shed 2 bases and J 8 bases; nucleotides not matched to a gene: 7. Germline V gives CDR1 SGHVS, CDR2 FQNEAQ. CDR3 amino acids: CASSLSLAGTHEQFF. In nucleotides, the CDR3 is TGTGCCAGCAGCTTAAGTCTAGCGGGAACCCATGAGCAGTTCTTC.

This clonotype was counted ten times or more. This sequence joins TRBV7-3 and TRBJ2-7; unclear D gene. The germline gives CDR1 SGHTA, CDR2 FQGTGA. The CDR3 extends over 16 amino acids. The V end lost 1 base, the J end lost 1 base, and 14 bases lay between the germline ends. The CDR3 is CASSLKDGHQSYEQYF. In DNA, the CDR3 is TGTGCCAGCAGCTTAAAGGATGGGCACCAATCCTACGAGCAGTACTTC. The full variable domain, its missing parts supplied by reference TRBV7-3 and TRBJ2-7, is GAGVSQTPSNKVTEKGKYVELRCDPISGHTALYWYRQSLGQGPEFLIYFQGTGAADDSGLPNDRFFAVRPEGSVSTLKIQRTERGDSAVYLCASSLKDGHQSYEQYFGPGTRLTVT.

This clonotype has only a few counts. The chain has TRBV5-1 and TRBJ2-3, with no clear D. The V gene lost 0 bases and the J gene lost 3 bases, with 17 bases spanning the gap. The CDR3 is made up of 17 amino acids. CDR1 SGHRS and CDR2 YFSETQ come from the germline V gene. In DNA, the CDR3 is TGCGCCAGCAGCTTGGGAGAACACGTGGTCGGAACAGATACGCAGTATTTT. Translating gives CASSLGEHVVGTDTQYF.

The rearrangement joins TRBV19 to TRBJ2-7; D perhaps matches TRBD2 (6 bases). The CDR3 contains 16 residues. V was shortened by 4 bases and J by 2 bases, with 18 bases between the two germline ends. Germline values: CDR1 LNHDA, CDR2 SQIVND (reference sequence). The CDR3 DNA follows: TGTGCCAGTAGTAGACGTGGGCAGGGACTCGCCTACGAGCAGTACTTC. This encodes CASSRRGQGLAYEQYF.

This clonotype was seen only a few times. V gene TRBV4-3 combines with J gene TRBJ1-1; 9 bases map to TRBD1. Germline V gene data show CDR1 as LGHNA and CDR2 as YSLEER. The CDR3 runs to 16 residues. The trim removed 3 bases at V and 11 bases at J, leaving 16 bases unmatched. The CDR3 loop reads CASSQGSGQGARGAFF. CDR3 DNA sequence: TGCGCCAGCAGCCAGGGATCGGGACAGGGCGCGAGAGGGGCTTTCTTT.

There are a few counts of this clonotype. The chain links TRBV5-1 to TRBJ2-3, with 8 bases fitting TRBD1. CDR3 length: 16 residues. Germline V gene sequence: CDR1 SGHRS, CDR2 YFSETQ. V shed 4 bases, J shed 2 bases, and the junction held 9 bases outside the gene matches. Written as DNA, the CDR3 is TGCGCCAGCAGCCCGACACCGGGACAGGTCACAGATACGCAGTATTTT. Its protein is CASSPTPGQVTDTQYF.

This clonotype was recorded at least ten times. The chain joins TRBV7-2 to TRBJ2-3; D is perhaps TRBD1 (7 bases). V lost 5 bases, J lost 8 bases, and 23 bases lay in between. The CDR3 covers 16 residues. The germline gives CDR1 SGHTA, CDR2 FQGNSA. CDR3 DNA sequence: TGTGCCAGCAGCACCAGTTTTTCAGGGGGGCCGTTTACGCAGTATTTT. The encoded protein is CASSTSFSGGPFTQYF.

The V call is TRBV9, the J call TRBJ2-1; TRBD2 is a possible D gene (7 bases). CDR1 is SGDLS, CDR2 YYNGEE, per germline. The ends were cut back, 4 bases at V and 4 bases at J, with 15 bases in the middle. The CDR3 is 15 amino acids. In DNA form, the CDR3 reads TGTGCCAGCAGCCCCCGAGGGGGGGATTACAATGAGCAGTTCTTC. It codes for CASSPRGGDYNEQFF.

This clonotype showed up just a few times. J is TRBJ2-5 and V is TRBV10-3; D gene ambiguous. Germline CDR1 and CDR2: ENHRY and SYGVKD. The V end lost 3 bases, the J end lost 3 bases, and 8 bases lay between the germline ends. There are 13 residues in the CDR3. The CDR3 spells CAISEGTKETQYF. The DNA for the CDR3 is TGTGCCATCAGTGAAGGAACGAAAGAGACCCAGTACTTC.

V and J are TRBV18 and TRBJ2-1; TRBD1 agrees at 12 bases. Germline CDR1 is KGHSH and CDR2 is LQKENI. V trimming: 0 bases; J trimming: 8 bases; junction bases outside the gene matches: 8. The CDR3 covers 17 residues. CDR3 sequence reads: CASSPPGTGGARDEQFF. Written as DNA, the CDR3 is TGTGCCAGCTCACCACCAGGGACAGGGGGCGCAAGAGATGAGCAGTTCTTC.